This T cell receptor beta chain was sequenced for a study of CD8 T cells in ankylosing spondylitis. The sample holds a few counts of this clonotype. As yet, its antigen is unknown. This CDR3 comprises 17 residues. Germline CDR1 and CDR2: SGDLS and YYNGEE. V gave up 3 bases and J gave up 2 bases; unmatched junction bases: 12. TCRdb re-derived calls from the 5' RACE reads in MiXCR, one entry per CDR3 protein. The sample records around 490,000 distinct CDR3 sequences, about 5.4% being singletons. Overall study results and limits: A motif of 7 to 9 highly homologous TCR beta variants was seen as apparently characteristic of ankylosing spondylitis blood. Disease-linked clones proved CD8+ and comparatively uncommon in peripheral blood. As reported, disease-linked clones showed significant enrichment in matched ankylosing spondylitis synovial fluid.

The sequence derives from a male donor with ankylosing spondylitis. Specimen: blood, either unsorted or a sorted T cell fraction (not recorded which). The V and J genes are TRBV9 and TRBJ2-3, with TRBD1 identical over 7 bases. The CDR3 region is CASSESQGEGVTDTQYF. The CDR3 bases are TGTGCCAGCAGCGAGTCCCAGGGGGAAGGTGTCACAGATACGCAGTATTTT.